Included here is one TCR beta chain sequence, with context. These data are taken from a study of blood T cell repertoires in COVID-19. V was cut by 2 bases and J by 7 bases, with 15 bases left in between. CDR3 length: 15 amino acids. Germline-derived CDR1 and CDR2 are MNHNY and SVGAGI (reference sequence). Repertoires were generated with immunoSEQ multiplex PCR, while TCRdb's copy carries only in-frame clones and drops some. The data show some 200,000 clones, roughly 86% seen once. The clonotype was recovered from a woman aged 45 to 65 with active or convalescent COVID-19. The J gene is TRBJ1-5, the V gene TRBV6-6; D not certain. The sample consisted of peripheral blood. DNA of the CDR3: TGTGCCAGCAGTTACCGGAAGGCGGGAAGCCAGCCCCAGCATTTT. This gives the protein CASSYRKAGSQPQHF.